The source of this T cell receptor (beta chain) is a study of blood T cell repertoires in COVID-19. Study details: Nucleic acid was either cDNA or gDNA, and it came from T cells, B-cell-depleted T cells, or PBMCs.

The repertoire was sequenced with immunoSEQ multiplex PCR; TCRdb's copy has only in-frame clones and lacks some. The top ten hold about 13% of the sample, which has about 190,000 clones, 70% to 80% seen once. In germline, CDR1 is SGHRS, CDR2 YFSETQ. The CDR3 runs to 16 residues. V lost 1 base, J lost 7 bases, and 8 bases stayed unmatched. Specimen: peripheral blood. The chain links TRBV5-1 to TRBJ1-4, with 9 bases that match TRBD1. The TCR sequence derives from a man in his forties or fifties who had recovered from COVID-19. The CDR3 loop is CASSLKQGAVSEKLFF. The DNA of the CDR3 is TGCGCCAGCAGCTTGAAACAGGGGGCTGTGAGTGAAAAACTGTTTTTT. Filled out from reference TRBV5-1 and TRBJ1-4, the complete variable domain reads KAGVTQTPRYLIKTRGQQVTLSCSPISGHRSVSWYQQTPGQGLQFLFEYFSETQRNKGNFPGRFSGRQFSNSRSEMNVSTLELGDSALYLCASSLKQGAVSEKLFFGSGTQLSVL.